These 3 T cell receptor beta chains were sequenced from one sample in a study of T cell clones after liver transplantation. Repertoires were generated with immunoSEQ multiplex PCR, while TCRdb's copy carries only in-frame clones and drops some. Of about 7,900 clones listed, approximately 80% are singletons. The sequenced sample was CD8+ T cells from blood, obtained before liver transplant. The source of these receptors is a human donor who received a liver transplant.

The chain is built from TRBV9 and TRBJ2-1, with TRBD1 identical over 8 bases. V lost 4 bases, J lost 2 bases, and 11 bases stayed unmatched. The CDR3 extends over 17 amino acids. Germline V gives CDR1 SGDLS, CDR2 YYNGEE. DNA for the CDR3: TGTGCCAGCAGCCCGACGGGGACAGGTCCTCCCTACAATGAGCAGTTCTTC. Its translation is CASSPTGTGPPYNEQFF.

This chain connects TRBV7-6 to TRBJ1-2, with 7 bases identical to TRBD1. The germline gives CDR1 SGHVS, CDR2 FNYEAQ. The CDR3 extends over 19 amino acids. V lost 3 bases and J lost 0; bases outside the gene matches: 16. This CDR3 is CASSLVRGFEGLTNYGYTF. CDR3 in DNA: TGTGCCAGCAGCTTGGTCAGGGGGTTCGAGGGTCTAACTAACTATGGCTACACCTTC. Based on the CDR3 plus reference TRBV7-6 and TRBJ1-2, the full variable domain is GAGVSQSPRYKVTKRGQDVALRCDPISGHVSLYWYRQALGQGPEFLTYFNYEAQQDKSGLPNDRFSAERPEGSISTLTIQRTEQRDSAMYRCASSLVRGFEGLTNYGYTFGSGTRLTVV.

CDR3 in amino acids: CASSYRDRGFEQYF. The CDR3 DNA reads as TGTGCCAGCAGCTACCGGGACAGGGGCTTCGAGCAGTACTTC. J is TRBJ2-7 and V is TRBV7-9, with TRBD1 identical over 10 bases. Germline V gives CDR1 SEHNR, CDR2 FQNEAQ (reference sequence). CDR3 length equals 14 residues. V shed 4 bases and J 6 bases; nucleotides not matched to a gene: 6.